This TCR beta chain originates from a study of tumor-infiltrating lymphocytes in primary liver carcinoma. Germline DNA was also extracted, while the blood RNA originated from unsorted whole blood. The input was 500 ng total RNA; TCR beta cDNA was made from it with a constant-region primer. Slightly modified ARM-PCR with three nested multiplex PCR rounds yielded TCR beta libraries. Primers for the first two PCR rounds were TRBV1-TRBV30 forward primers and a C-beta reverse primer (roughly 9 cycles per round). A single record per CDR3 protein comes from TCRdb applying MiXCR to the multiplex PCR reads. The table lists 180,000 or so distinct CDR3 sequences, approximately 60% of them singletons. Germline CDR1 and CDR2: SQVTM and ANQGSEA. The length of the CDR3 is 15 residues. With 4 bases clipped from V and 4 bases from J, the junction kept 11 bases outside the gene matches.

The chain uses TRBV29-1 and TRBJ2-3; 7 bases match TRBD1. The sequenced sample consisted of peripheral blood. This TCR was sampled from a man aged 35 to 55 with primary liver carcinoma and hepatitis B virus infection. The CDR3 reads CSVGALTGPPDTQYF. In DNA, the CDR3 is TGCAGCGTTGGAGCTTTGACAGGGCCCCCAGATACGCAGTATTTT.